This TCR beta chain was sequenced in a study of Ad26.COV2.S vaccination and SARS-CoV-2 variants. Study-level information: Administration of Ad26.COV2.S was intramuscular, either once or twice 56 days apart.

Treatment: 15 to 20 received Ad26.COV2.S at low or high dose, single or two shots; 5 received placebo; per-sample allocation not given. Repertoires come from day 63 after the first vaccine or placebo injection. Only in-frame clones appear in the TCRdb table, and some are missing; sequencing was by immunoSEQ multiplex PCR. This table has some 450,000 clones, about 92% appearing once. V gave up 4 bases and J gave up 7 bases, with 16 bases separating them. CDR1 and CDR2 (germline): KGHSH, LQKENI. This CDR3 has 14 residues. This clone was observed a handful of times. Sequenced here: peripheral blood, sampled in a trial of Ad26.COV2.S vaccine versus placebo. The V call is TRBV18, the J call TRBJ1-2, with D perhaps matching TRBD1 (5 bases). The source is a person between 18 and 60 years old who received the Ad26.COV2.S COVID-19 vaccine or a placebo. CDR3 coding DNA: TGTGCCAGCTCACAACTAGGAGGGGAGGTTGGCTACACCTTC. It codes for CASSQLGGEVGYTF.